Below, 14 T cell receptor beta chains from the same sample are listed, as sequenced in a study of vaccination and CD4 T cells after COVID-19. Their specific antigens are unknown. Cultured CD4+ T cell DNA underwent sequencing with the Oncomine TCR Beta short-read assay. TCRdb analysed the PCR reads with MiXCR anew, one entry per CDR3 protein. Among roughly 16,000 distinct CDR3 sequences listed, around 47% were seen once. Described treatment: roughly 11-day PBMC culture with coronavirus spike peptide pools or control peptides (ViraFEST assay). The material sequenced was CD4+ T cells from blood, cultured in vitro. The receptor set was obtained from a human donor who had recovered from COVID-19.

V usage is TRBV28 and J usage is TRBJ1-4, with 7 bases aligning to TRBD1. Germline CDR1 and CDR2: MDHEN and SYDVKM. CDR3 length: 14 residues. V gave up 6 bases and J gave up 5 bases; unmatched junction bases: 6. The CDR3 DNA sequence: TGTGCCAGCAGCCCCGGGACAGAAAATGAAAAACTGTTTTTT. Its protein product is CASSPGTENEKLFF. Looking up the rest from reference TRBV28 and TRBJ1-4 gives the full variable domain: DVKVTQSSRYLVKRTGEKVFLECVQDMDHENMFWYRQDPGLGLRLIYFSYDVKMKEKGDIPEGYSVSREKKERFSLILESASTNQTSMYLCASSPGTENEKLFFGSGTQLSVL.

Here the CDR3 DNA reads TGTGCCAGCAGACCGACTCCGCTCCTGTGGTACGAGCAGTACTTC. Translation gives CASRPTPLLWYEQYF. This chain connects TRBV6-4 to TRBJ2-7; D is uncertain. This CDR3 region has 15 residues. Germline V lookup: CDR1 MRHNA, CDR2 SNTAGT. Trimming took 6 bases from V and 4 from J, leaving 19 bases between them.

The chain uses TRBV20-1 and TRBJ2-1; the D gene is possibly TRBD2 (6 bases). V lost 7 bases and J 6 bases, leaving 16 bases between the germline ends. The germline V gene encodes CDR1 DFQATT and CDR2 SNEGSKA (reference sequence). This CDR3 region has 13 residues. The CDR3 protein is CSGLPGAPNEQFF. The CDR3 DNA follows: TGCAGTGGTCTGCCGGGAGCTCCCAATGAGCAGTTCTTC.

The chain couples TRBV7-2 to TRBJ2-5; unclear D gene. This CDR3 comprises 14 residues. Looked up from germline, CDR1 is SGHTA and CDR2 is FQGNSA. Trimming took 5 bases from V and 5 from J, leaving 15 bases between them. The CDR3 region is CASSVQLGWETQYF. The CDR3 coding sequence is TGTGCCAGCAGCGTCCAACTGGGTTGGGAGACCCAGTACTTC.

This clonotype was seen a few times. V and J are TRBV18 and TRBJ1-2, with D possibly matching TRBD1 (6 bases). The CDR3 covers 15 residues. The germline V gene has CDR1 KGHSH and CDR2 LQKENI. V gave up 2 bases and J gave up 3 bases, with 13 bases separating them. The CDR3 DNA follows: TGTGCCAGCTCACCAACGGGGACACCCGACTATGGCTACACCTTC. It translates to CASSPTGTPDYGYTF.

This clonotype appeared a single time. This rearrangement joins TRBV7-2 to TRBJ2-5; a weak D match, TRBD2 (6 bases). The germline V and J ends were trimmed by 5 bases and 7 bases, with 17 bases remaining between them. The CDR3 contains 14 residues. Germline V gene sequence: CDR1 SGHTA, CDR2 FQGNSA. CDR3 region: CASSQIADPGTQYF. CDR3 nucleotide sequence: TGTGCCAGCAGCCAAATAGCGGATCCTGGGACCCAGTACTTC.

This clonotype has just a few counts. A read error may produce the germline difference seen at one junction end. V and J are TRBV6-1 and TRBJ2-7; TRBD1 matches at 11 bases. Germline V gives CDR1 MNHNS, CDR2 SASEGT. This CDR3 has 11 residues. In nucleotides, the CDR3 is TGTGCCAGCAGTGAGGAGGGACAGGGGGACTTC. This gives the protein CASSEEGQGDF.

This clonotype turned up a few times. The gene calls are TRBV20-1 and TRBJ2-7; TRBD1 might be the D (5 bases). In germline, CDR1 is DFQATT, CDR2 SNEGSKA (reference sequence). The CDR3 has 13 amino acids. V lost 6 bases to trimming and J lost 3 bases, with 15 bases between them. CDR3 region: CSADTGTLYEQYF. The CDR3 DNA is TGCAGTGCGGACACCGGTACCCTCTACGAGCAGTACTTC.

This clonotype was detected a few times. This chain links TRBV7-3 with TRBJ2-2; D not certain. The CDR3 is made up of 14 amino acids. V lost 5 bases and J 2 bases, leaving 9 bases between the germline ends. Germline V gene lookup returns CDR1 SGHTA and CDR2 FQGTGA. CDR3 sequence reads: CASSLTFNTGELFF. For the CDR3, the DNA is TGTGCCAGCAGCCTTACCTTCAACACCGGGGAGCTGTTTTTT.

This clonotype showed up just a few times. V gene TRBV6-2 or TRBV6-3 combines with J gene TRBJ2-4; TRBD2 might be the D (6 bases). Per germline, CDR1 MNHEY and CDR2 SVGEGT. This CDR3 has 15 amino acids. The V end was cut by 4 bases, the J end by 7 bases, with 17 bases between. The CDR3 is CASSSGTGARNIQYF. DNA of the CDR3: TGTGCCAGCAGTTCCGGGACGGGAGCTAGGAACATTCAGTACTTC.

The CDR3 sequence is CASSQVPGEMGTGELFF. In DNA form, the CDR3 reads TGTGCCAGCAGCCAAGTCCCTGGTGAGATGGGCACCGGGGAGCTGTTTTTT. The chain is built from TRBV4-2 and TRBJ2-2; D is ambiguous. Germline V gives CDR1 LGHNA, CDR2 YNFKEQ. V lost 1 base and J lost 4, with 16 bases in between. The CDR3 sequence is 17 residues long.

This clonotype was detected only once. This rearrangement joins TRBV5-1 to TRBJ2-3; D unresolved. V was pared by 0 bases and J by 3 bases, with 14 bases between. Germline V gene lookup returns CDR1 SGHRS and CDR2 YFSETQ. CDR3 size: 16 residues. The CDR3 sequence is CASSLGPGVQTDTQYF. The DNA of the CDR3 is TGCGCCAGCAGCTTGGGGCCAGGCGTGCAAACAGATACGCAGTATTTT.

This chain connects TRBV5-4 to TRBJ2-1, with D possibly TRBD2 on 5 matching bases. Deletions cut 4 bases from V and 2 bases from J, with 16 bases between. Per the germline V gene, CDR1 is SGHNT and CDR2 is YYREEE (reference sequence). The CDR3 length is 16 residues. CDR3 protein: CASSLGWEMAYNEQFF. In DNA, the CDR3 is TGTGCCAGCAGCCTCGGATGGGAGATGGCCTACAATGAGCAGTTCTTC.

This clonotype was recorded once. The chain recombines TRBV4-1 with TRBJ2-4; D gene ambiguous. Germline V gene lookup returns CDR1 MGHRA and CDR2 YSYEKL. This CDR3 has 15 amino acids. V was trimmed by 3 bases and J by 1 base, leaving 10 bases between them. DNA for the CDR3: TGCGCCAGCAGCCAGCCAACCGAGGCCAAAAACATTCAGTACTTC. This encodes CASSQPTEAKNIQYF.